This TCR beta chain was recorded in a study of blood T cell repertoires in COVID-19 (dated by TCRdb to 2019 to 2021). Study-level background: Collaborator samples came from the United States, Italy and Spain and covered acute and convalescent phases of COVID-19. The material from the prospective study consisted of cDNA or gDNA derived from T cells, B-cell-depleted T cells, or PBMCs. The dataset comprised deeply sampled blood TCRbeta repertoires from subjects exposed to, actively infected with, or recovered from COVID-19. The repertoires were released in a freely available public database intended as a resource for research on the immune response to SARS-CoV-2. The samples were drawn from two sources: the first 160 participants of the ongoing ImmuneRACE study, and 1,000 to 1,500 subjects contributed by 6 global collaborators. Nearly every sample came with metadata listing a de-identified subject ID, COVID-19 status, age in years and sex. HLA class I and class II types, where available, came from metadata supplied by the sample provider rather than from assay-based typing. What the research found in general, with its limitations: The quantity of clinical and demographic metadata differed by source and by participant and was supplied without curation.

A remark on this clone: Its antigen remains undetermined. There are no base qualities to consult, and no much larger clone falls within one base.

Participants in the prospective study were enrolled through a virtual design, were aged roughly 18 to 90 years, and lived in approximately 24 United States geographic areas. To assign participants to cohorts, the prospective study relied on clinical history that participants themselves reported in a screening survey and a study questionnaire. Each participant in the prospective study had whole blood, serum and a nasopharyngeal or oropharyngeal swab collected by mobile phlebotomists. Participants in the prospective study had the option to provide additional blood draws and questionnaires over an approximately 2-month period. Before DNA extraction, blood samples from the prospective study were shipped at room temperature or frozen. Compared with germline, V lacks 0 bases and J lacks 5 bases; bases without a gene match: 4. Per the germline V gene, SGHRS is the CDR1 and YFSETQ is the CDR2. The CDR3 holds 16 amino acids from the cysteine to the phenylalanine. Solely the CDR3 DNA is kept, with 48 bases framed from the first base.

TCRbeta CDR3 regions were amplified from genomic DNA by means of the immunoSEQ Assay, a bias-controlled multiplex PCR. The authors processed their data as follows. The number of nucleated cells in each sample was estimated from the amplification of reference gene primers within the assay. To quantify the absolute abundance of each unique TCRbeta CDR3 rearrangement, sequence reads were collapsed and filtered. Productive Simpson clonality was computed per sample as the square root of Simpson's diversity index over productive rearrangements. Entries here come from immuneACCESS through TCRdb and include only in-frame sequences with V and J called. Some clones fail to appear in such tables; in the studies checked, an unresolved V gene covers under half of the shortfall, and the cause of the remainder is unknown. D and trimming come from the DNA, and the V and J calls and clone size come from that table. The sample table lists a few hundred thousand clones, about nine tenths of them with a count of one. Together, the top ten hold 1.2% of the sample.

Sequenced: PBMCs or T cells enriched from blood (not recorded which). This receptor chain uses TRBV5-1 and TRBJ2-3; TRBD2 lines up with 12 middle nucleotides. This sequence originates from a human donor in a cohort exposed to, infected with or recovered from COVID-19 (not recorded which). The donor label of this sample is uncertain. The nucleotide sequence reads TGCGCCAGCAGCTTGGCTAGCGGGGGGGCGAGAGATACGCAGTATTTT. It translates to CASSLASGGARDTQYF.